This T cell receptor (beta chain) emerged from a study of T cell responses to AZD1222 COVID-19 vaccine. Looked up from germline, CDR1 is MNHEY and CDR2 is SMNVEV (reference sequence). Trimming removed 8 bases from V and 4 bases from J, with 17 bases in between. The CDR3 consists of 14 residues. Measured with immunoSEQ multiplex PCR; TCRdb has only the in-frame clones, and not every one. The sample has approximately 130,000 clones, 93% seen once. Whole-study findings and limits: It should be noted that donors were predominantly white British and more often female, and clonal diversity was possibly underestimated. The span of vaccine-associated CD4 TCRs extended across spike, with dominance at 160-218 and 743-854. Repertoire sampling occurred only after the peak T cell response.

Turning to this clone: Antigen specificity is unknown.

The rearrangement uses TRBV27 and TRBJ1-2; the D is unclear. The source material was peripheral blood, sampled on day 0 of AZD1222 vaccination. The TCR originated in an adult in good health. CDR3 protein: CASRAGSRAYGYTF. In DNA, the CDR3 is TGTGCCAGCCGCGCTGGATCCCGGGCCTATGGCTACACCTTC.